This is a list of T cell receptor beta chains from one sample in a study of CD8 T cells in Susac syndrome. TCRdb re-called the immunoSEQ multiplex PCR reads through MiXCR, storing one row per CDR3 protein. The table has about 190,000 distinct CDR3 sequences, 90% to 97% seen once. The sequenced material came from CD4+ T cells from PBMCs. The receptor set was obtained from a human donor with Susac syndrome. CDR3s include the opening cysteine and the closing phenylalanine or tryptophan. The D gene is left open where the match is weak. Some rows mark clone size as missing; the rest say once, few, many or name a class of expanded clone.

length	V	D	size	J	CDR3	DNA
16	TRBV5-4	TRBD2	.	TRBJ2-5	CASSRGGGRGQETQYF	TGTGCCAGCAGCCGCGGGGGGGGGCGCGGGCAAGAGACCCAGTACTTC
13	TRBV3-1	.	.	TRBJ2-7	CASSQGLMTTQYF	TGTGCCAGCAGCCAAGGTCTCATGACGACTCAGTACTTC
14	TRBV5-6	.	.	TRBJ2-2	CASSRNHHTGELFF	TGTGCCAGCAGCCGAAACCACCACACCGGGGAGCTGTTTTTT
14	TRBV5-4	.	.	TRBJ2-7	CASSLEGLGYEQYF	TGTGCCAGCAGCTTGGAAGGGCTTGGGTACGAGCAGTACTTC
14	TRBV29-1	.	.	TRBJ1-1	CSAEGSDKAGEAFF	TGCAGCGCCGAGGGCTCTGATAAGGCGGGTGAAGCTTTCTTT
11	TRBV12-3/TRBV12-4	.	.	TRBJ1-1	CASSLETEAFF	TGTGCCAGCAGTTTGGAGACTGAAGCTTTCTTT
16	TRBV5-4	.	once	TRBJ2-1	CASSLSPRGNYNEQFF	TGTGCCAGCAGCCTCTCTCCCCGGGGGAACTACAATGAGCAGTTCTTC
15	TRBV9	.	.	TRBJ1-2	CASSPLPGGSYGYTF	TGTGCCAGCAGCCCCCTTCCGGGGGGGAGTTATGGCTACACCTTC
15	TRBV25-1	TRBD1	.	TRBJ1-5	CASSPTGGSNQPQHF	TGTGCCAGCAGTCCAACAGGGGGTTCCAATCAGCCCCAGCATTTT
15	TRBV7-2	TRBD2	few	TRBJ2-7	CASSWGSGTPYEQYF	TGTGCCAGCAGCTGGGGTAGCGGGACGCCCTACGAGCAGTACTTC
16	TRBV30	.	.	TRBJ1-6	CAWSVSGSRTNSPLHF	TGTGCCTGGAGTGTAAGTGGATCCCGGACGAATTCACCCCTCCACTTT
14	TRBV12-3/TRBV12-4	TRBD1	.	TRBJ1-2	CASSLKGQNYGYTF	TGTGCCAGCAGTTTAAAGGGACAGAACTATGGCTACACCTTC
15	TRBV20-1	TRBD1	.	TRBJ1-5	CSASRGLYSNQPQHF	TGCAGTGCTAGCAGGGGGCTATATAGCAATCAGCCCCAGCATTTT
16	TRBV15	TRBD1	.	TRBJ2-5	CATSRESRGTGETQYF	TGTGCCACCAGCAGAGAGAGCAGGGGGACCGGGGAGACCCAGTACTTC
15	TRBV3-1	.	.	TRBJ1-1	CASSQTVSGDTEAFF	TGTGCCAGCAGCCAAACTGTTTCAGGGGACACTGAAGCTTTCTTT
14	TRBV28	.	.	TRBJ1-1	CASSFRVGNTEAFF	TGTGCCAGCAGTTTCAGGGTGGGGAACACTGAAGCTTTCTTT
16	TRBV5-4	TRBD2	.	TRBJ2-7	CASRTGLAGSTGEQYF	TGTGCCAGCAGAACGGGACTAGCGGGGTCCACGGGGGAGCAGTACTTC
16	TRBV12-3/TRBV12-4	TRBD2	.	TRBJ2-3	CASTTTLAGFGGTQYF	TGTGCCAGCACTACCACGCTAGCGGGGTTTGGTGGTACGCAGTATTTT
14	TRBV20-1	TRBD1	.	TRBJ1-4	CSAFRTGGNEKLFF	TGCAGTGCTTTCCGGACAGGAGGGAATGAAAAACTGTTTTTT
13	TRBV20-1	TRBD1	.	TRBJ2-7	CSASEGQPYEQYF	TGCAGTGCTAGTGAGGGACAGCCCTACGAGCAGTACTTC
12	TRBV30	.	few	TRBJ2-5	CAWTGGQETQYF	TGTGCCTGGACCGGGGGCCAAGAGACCCAGTACTTC
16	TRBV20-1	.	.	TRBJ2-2	CSARKSGSKYTGELFF	TGCAGTGCTAGAAAGTCGGGGTCGAAATACACCGGGGAGCTGTTTTTT
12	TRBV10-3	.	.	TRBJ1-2	CAISETGYGYTF	TGTGCCATCAGTGAGACAGGTTATGGCTACACCTTC
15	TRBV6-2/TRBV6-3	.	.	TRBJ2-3	CASSYVGGQADTQYF	TGTGCCAGCAGTTACGTGGGGGGGCAAGCAGATACGCAGTATTTT
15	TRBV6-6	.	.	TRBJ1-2	CASSYTSGPNYGYTF	TGTGCCAGCAGTTACACGTCAGGACCTAACTATGGCTACACCTTC
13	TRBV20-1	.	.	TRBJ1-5	CSARTAANQPQHF	TGCAGTGCTAGGACAGCGGCGAATCAGCCCCAGCATTTT
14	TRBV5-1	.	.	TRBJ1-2	CASSLDARNYGYTF	TGCGCCAGCAGCTTGGACGCCAGGAACTATGGCTACACCTTC
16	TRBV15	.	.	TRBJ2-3	CATSRDWGSYTDTQYF	TGTGCCACCAGCAGAGATTGGGGCAGTTACACAGATACGCAGTATTTT
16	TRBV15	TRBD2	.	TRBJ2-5	CATSRGPSGEVETQYF	TGTGCCACCAGCAGAGGTCCTAGCGGGGAGGTAGAGACCCAGTACTTC
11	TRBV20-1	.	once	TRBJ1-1	CSERRNTEAFF	TGCAGTGAACGACGGAACACTGAAGCTTTCTTT
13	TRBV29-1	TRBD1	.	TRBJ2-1	CSVEGYRGNEQFF	TGCAGCGTTGAAGGTTACAGGGGGAATGAGCAGTTCTTC
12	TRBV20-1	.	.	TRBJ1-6	CSAGRSNSPLHF	TGCAGTGCTGGTAGGAGCAATTCACCCCTCCACTTT
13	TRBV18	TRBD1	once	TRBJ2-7	CASSPTGSAEQYF	TGTGCCAGCTCGCCGACAGGGTCGGCCGAGCAGTACTTC
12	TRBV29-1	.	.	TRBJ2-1	CSVPGGGDEQFF	TGCAGCGTGCCAGGGGGGGGCGATGAGCAGTTCTTC
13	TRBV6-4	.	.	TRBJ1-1	CASSVTGKGEAFF	TGTGCCAGCAGTGTCACAGGGAAGGGTGAAGCTTTCTTT
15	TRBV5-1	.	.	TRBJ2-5	CASSGNQLRQETQYF	TGCGCCAGCAGCGGGAACCAGCTCCGCCAAGAGACCCAGTACTTC
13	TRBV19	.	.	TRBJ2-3	CASSPQGSDTQYF	TGTGCCAGTAGCCCCCAGGGGTCAGATACGCAGTATTTT
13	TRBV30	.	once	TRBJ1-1	CAWSAAMNTEAFF	TGTGCCTGGAGTGCCGCCATGAACACTGAAGCTTTCTTT
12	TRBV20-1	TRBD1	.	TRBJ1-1	CSARGQGWEAFF	TGCAGTGCTAGAGGACAGGGGTGGGAAGCTTTCTTT
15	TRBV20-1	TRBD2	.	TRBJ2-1	CSAGGGASANNEQFF	TGCAGTGCTGGGGGAGGGGCTAGCGCAAACAATGAGCAGTTCTTC
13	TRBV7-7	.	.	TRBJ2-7	CASSSGELYEQYF	TGTGCCAGCAGCTCTGGGGAATTATACGAGCAGTACTTC
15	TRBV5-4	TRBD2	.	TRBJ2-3	CASTPGGLATDTQYF	TGTGCCAGCACCCCGGGAGGACTAGCCACAGATACGCAGTATTTT
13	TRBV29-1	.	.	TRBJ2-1	CSAGHSSYNEQFF	TGCAGCGCTGGACATAGCTCCTACAATGAGCAGTTCTTC
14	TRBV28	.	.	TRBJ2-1	CASTIARVGGEQFF	TGTGCCAGCACCATAGCCAGGGTCGGGGGTGAGCAGTTCTTC
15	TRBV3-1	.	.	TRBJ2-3	CASSPPGPSTDTQYF	TGTGCCAGCAGCCCACCGGGTCCCAGCACAGATACGCAGTATTTT
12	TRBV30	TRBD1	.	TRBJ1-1	CAGQEMNTEAFF	TGTGCCGGACAGGAGATGAACACTGAAGCTTTCTTT
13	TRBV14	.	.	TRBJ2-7	CASSQVGTLGQYF	TGTGCCAGCAGCCAAGTTGGGACTCTAGGGCAGTACTTC
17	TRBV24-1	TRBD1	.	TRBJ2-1	CATSDAATGETYNEQFF	TGTGCCACCAGTGATGCCGCGACAGGGGAGACTTACAATGAGCAGTTCTTC
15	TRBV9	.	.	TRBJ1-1	CASSVGPGRDTEAFF	TGTGCCAGCAGCGTAGGACCAGGGCGGGACACTGAAGCTTTCTTT
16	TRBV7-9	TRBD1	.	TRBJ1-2	CASSLGGLQGADGYTF	TGTGCCAGCAGCTTAGGAGGGCTCCAGGGGGCAGATGGCTACACCTTC
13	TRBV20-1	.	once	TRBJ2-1	CSARDRVSGDRFF	TGCAGTGCTAGAGACCGTGTTTCGGGGGATCGGTTCTTC
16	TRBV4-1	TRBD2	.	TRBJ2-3	CASRQGRGALTDTQYF	TGCGCCAGCAGGCAGGGGCGGGGGGCCCTCACAGATACGCAGTATTTT
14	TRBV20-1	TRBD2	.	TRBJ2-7	CSARLAGVPGEQYF	TGCAGTGCGAGGCTAGCGGGGGTTCCTGGCGAGCAGTACTTC
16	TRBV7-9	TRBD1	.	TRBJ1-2	CASSSLRQGIGYGYTF	TGTGCCAGCAGCTCATTACGACAGGGAATAGGGTATGGCTACACCTTC
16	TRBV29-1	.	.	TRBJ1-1	CSVEDYRAQGDTEAFF	TGCAGCGTTGAAGATTATCGGGCCCAAGGGGACACTGAAGCTTTCTTT
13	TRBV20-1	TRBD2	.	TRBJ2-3	CSGTSGGTDTQYF	TGCAGTGGGACTAGCGGGGGTACAGATACGCAGTATTTT
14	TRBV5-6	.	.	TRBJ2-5	CASSLGPDKETQYF	TGTGCCAGCAGCTTGGGACCAGATAAAGAGACCCAGTACTTC
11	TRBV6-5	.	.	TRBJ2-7	CASSYPGGQYF	TGTGCCAGCAGTTACCCTGGGGGGCAGTACTTC
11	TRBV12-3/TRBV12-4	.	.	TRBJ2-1	CASTSFNEQFF	TGTGCCAGCACCTCTTTCAATGAGCAGTTCTTC